These 9 T cell receptor beta chains originate from one sample sequenced in a study of cytomegalovirus exposure and HLA in healthy donors. The assay was immunoSEQ multiplex PCR, and TCRdb's table has in-frame clones only and misses some. This table has about 240,000 clones, around 85% appearing once. Sequencing was done on a sample of PBMCs. These receptors were obtained from a woman aged 25 to 39 in good health and CMV-seropositive.

V usage is TRBV11-3 and J usage is TRBJ2-3; D uncertain. Trimming shortened V by 5 bases and J by 1 base, and 13 bases separated the two germline ends. The length of the CDR3 is 15 residues. Germline lookup yields CDR1 SGHNT and CDR2 YENEEA. CDR3 sequence: CASSHSTVRTDTQYF. CDR3 nucleotide sequence: TGTGCCAGCAGCCATTCTACCGTCCGCACAGATACGCAGTATTTT.

This chain uses TRBV28 with TRBJ1-2, with 7 nucleotides matching TRBD1. The germline V gene encodes CDR1 MDHEN and CDR2 SYDVKM. V lost 5 bases and J lost 2; bases outside the gene matches: 11. The CDR3 sequence is 16 residues long. CDR3 protein: CASSAGTAFWNYGYTF. DNA for the CDR3: TGTGCCAGCAGTGCCGGGACAGCTTTTTGGAACTATGGCTACACCTTC.

This clone appeared once. This chain connects TRBV27 to TRBJ2-3; perhaps TRBD2 as D (7 bases). V was pared by 5 bases and J by 2 bases, with 14 bases between. The CDR3 sequence is 15 residues long. CDR1 and CDR2 (germline): MNHEY, SMNVEV (reference sequence). The CDR3 reads CASSPYRGATDTQYF. DNA of the CDR3: TGTGCCAGCAGTCCCTACCGGGGGGCCACAGATACGCAGTATTTT.

The genes are TRBV28 and TRBJ2-7; D uncertain. This CDR3 spans 13 amino acids. Germline CDR1 and CDR2: MDHEN and SYDVKM. The V and J ends lost 5 bases and 6 bases respectively, with 14 bases between them. CDR3 loop: CASSTSRYSEQYF. CDR3 DNA: TGTGCCAGCAGTACCTCCCGGTACTCCGAGCAGTACTTC.

The chain links TRBV5-1 to TRBJ1-1, with D tentatively TRBD1 (6 bases). Germline CDR1 and CDR2: SGHRS and YFSETQ. V was pared by 2 bases and J by 0 bases, with 14 bases between. The CDR3 spans 16 residues. The CDR3 loop reads CASSFWGGPMNTEAFF. In DNA, the CDR3 is TGCGCCAGCAGCTTCTGGGGGGGCCCTATGAACACTGAAGCTTTCTTT.

The chain combines TRBV5-4 with TRBJ1-3; 7 nucleotides match TRBD1. The V gene's germline CDR1 is SGHNT and CDR2 YYREEE (reference sequence). The CDR3 covers 13 residues. V gave up 5 bases and J gave up 8 bases; unmatched junction bases: 7. This CDR3 is CASSLDRADTIYF. For the CDR3, the DNA is TGTGCCAGCAGTCTAGACAGGGCTGACACCATATATTTT.

As concerns this clone: At the DNA level, this CDR3 is encoded by other sequences in the same sample as well. The J gene is TRBJ2-5, the V gene TRBV5-1, with 8 bases fitting TRBD1. Germline V CDR1 and CDR2: SGHRS, YFSETQ. The V segment lost 1 base and the J segment 1 base; nucleotides outside the gene matches: 3. The CDR3 length is 15 residues. CDR3 protein: CASSLTRGPQETQYF. The DNA for the CDR3 is TGCGCCAGCAGCTTGACCAGGGGGCCCCAAGAGACCCAGTACTTC. The full variable domain, in which reference TRBV5-1 and TRBJ2-5 provide the parts outside the CDR3, is KAGVTQTPRYLIKTRGQQVTLSCSPISGHRSVSWYQQTPGQGLQFLFEYFSETQRNKGNFPGRFSGRQFSNSRSEMNVSTLELGDSALYLCASSLTRGPQETQYFGPGTRLLVL.

The chain couples TRBV5-1 to TRBJ2-3; TRBD1 is a possible D gene (5 bases). This CDR3 is 15 amino acids long. Germline-derived CDR1 and CDR2 are SGHRS and YFSETQ. The V gene lost 4 bases and the J gene lost 1 base, with 13 bases spanning the gap. CDR3 in amino acids: CASSGAGTGTDTQYF. The CDR3 DNA reads TGCGCCAGCAGCGGGGCCGGTACTGGCACAGATACGCAGTATTTT.

The chain has TRBV20-1 and TRBJ2-3; D ambiguous. Per the germline V gene, CDR1 is DFQATT and CDR2 is SNEGSKA (reference sequence). The CDR3 has 11 residues. The V end lost 7 bases, the J end lost 2 bases, and 7 bases lay between the germline ends. The CDR3 region is CSDVHTDTQYF. The CDR3 nucleotides read TGCAGTGACGTACACACAGATACGCAGTATTTT.